The 28 T cell receptor beta chains listed next were all sequenced from one sample in a study of CD8 T cells in ankylosing spondylitis. MiXCR, applied by TCRdb to the 5' RACE reads, yields one record per CDR3 protein. The data hold about 400,000 distinct CDR3 sequences, with more than 20% observed a single time. The sample was blood, either unsorted or a sorted T cell fraction (not recorded which). Every receptor here comes from a male donor with ankylosing spondylitis or in good health (not recorded which).

The V and J genes are TRBV2 and TRBJ2-4; 7 nucleotides align to TRBD1. V shed 9 bases, J shed 6 bases, and the junction held 8 bases outside the gene matches. Germline V CDR1 and CDR2: SNHLY, FYNNEI. This CDR3 is built from 13 residues. The CDR3 protein is CARVGTEGNIQYF. CDR3 DNA sequence: TGTGCCAGGGTCGGGACAGAAGGAAACATTCAGTACTTC.

In this sample, this clonotype turned up a few times. The CDR3 region is CASSSPSGAGELFF. As DNA, the CDR3 is TGTGCCAGCAGTAGTCCAAGCGGGGCCGGGGAGCTGTTTTTT. This chain joins TRBV12-3 or TRBV12-4 and TRBJ2-2; TRBD2 matches at 7 bases. This CDR3 is 14 amino acids long. The J segment lost 6 bases and the V segment lost 5 bases, leaving 6 bases of the junction unmatched.

The CDR3 sequence is CATSLRGQGAHEQYF. The CDR3 region has the DNA TGTGCCACCAGCCTGAGGGGCCAGGGGGCACACGAGCAGTACTTC. The J gene is TRBJ2-7, the V gene TRBV15; 8 bases fit TRBD1. Germline V gene data show CDR1 as LNHNV and CDR2 as YYDKDF (reference sequence). J lost 5 bases, V lost 5 bases, and 11 bases had no gene match. There are 15 residues in the CDR3. Variable domain in full (rest from reference TRBV15 and TRBJ2-7): DAMVIQNPRYQVTQFGKPVTLSCSQTLNHNVMYWYQQKSSQAPKLLFHYYDKDFNNEADTPDNFQSRRPNTSFCFLDIRSPGLGDTAMYLCATSLRGQGAHEQYFGPGTRLTVT.

This chain connects TRBV20-1 to TRBJ2-7; 8 bases agree with TRBD1. J lost 0 bases, V lost 1 base, and 8 bases had no gene match. Germline V lookup: CDR1 DFQATT, CDR2 SNEGSKA (reference sequence). This CDR3 has 16 amino acids. The CDR3 region is CSARGQGLFFSYEQYF. The DNA of the CDR3 is TGCAGTGCTAGAGGACAGGGGCTATTTTTCTCCTACGAGCAGTACTTC.

V usage is TRBV4-1 and J usage is TRBJ2-7; weak D call: TRBD2 (5 bases). CDR1 is MGHRA, CDR2 YSYEKL, per germline. The CDR3 sequence is 13 residues long. V was shortened by 0 bases and J by 5 bases, with 8 bases between the two germline ends. CDR3 sequence reads: CASSQEEDDEQYF. CDR3 nucleotides: TGCGCCAGCAGCCAAGAGGAGGATGACGAGCAGTACTTC.

This chain uses TRBV12-3 or TRBV12-4 with TRBJ2-2, with 8 nucleotides matching TRBD2. CDR3 size: 14 residues. The V segment lost 8 bases and the J segment 6 bases; nucleotides outside the gene matches: 8. The CDR3 region has the DNA TGTGCCAGCCCGTTGACGGGGGGGTCCGGGGAGCTGTTTTTT. Translating gives CASPLTGGSGELFF.

This clonotype turned up a few times. This chain connects TRBV20-1 to TRBJ2-5, with 9 nucleotides matching TRBD2. The V segment lost 5 bases and the J segment 5 bases; nucleotides outside the gene matches: 12. This CDR3 has 15 residues. CDR1 DFQATT and CDR2 SNEGSKA come from the germline V gene (reference sequence). The CDR3 bases are TGCAGTGCTTCCTCTCCAGCGGGGGGCGGGGAGACCCAGTACTTC. Translation: CSASSPAGGGETQYF.

This clonotype was counted between two and nine times. This sequence joins TRBV4-1 and TRBJ2-7; 9 positions match TRBD1. Germline CDR1 reads MGHRA; CDR2 reads YSYEKL. This CDR3 has 16 amino acids. Unmatched junction bases numbered 12, after V lost 4 bases and J lost 5 bases. The CDR3 nucleotides read TGCGCCAGCAGCCCCCAAGACATGACAGGGGGACACGAGCAGTACTTC. Amino acids: CASSPQDMTGGHEQYF.

Only a few counts were recorded for this clonotype. The chain joins TRBV20-1 to TRBJ2-7; D is perhaps TRBD2 (6 bases). CDR3 length: 15 amino acids. Trimming stripped 6 bases from V and 0 bases from J, with 18 bases between. Germline assignment: CDR1 DFQATT and CDR2 SNEGSKA (reference sequence). The CDR3 DNA sequence: TGCAGTGCAGTCCGGAGGGGCGATGCCTCCTACGAGCAGTACTTC. This codes for CSAVRRGDASYEQYF.

This clonotype was seen a few times. The chain combines TRBV29-1 with TRBJ2-5; D remains unclear. CDR1 is SQVTM and CDR2 is ANQGSEA in the germline V gene. V dropped 4 bases and J dropped 5 bases, with 14 bases sitting between them. The CDR3 length is 13 residues. This CDR3 is CSVVPSHGETQYF. Here the CDR3 DNA reads TGCAGCGTTGTCCCGAGCCACGGGGAGACCCAGTACTTC.

Concerning this clonotype itself: Since a much larger clone is just one base distant, this may be a read error. V usage is TRBV12-3 or TRBV12-4 and J usage is TRBJ2-7, with D perhaps matching TRBD2 (5 bases). The CDR3 consists of 13 residues. V lost 6 bases, J lost 0 bases, and 9 bases lay in between. CDR3 protein: CASRLEASYEQYF. In DNA, the CDR3 is TGTGCCAGCAGGTTGGAGGCCTCCTACGAGCAGTACTTC.

This clonotype was counted a few times. This rearrangement joins TRBV6-2 or TRBV6-3 to TRBJ2-1; D possibly corresponds to TRBD1 (6 bases). The ends were cut back, 5 bases at V and 6 bases at J, with 26 bases in the middle. The CDR3 sequence is 18 residues long. The germline CDR1 and CDR2 sequences are MNHEY and SVGEGT. This chain's CDR3 is CASSDFPTGRGLSNEQFF. CDR3 nucleotides: TGTGCCAGCAGTGACTTTCCAACAGGGAGAGGTTTGAGCAATGAGCAGTTCTTC.

This clonotype has a handful of counts. The germline gene is not matched at one end of the junction; a read error may be the cause. The chain joins TRBV15 to TRBJ1-5; D is perhaps TRBD1 (5 bases). CDR1 is LNHNV and CDR2 is YYDKDF in the germline V gene (reference sequence). The CDR3 is made up of 15 amino acids. Written as DNA, the CDR3 is TGTGCCACCAGCCCACCTTCCAGGGTCAATCAACCCCAGCATTTT. Residues: CATSPPSRVNQPQHF.

This chain connects TRBV20-1 to TRBJ2-7; D assignment may be TRBD1 or TRBD2 (6 bases each). Germline V gene lookup returns CDR1 DFQATT and CDR2 SNEGSKA (reference sequence). The CDR3 contains 13 residues. With 6 bases removed from V and 6 bases from J, the gap between germline ends came to 18 bases. CDR3 loop: CSAMEGGMGEQYF. In DNA form, the CDR3 reads TGCAGTGCCATGGAGGGGGGAATGGGCGAGCAGTACTTC.

The chain carries TRBV9 and TRBJ1-1, with D tentatively TRBD1 (6 bases). Germline values: CDR1 SGDLS, CDR2 YYNGEE. The CDR3 has 17 residues. With 3 bases removed from V and 0 bases from J, the gap between germline ends came to 18 bases. CDR3 nucleotide sequence: TGTGCCAGCAGCGACGGGGACACCCCAGGGGTGAACACTGAAGCTTTCTTT. Translated: CASSDGDTPGVNTEAFF. Supplemented by reference TRBV9 and TRBJ1-1, the full variable domain reads DSGVTQTPKHLITATGQRVTLRCSPRSGDLSVYWYQQSLDQGLQFLIQYYNGEERAKGNILERFSAQQFPDLHSELNLSSLELGDSALYFCASSDGDTPGVNTEAFFGQGTRLTVV.

This clonotype was counted a few times. The chain has TRBV6-1 and TRBJ2-7; D may be TRBD1 (6 bases). Trimming pared 9 bases from V and 2 bases from J, leaving 11 bases between. The CDR3 runs to 12 residues. Germline lookup yields CDR1 MNHNS and CDR2 SASEGT. In DNA, the CDR3 is TGTGCCAGGCCAGGGGAGACCTACGAGCAGTACTTC. It codes for CARPGETYEQYF.

This clonotype appeared a few times. The chain joins TRBV6-1 to TRBJ2-7; perhaps TRBD1 as D (6 bases). Trimming took off 3 bases at V and 3 bases at J, with 12 bases between the two ends. Germline loops: CDR1 MNHNS, CDR2 SASEGT. This CDR3 has 14 residues. This chain's CDR3 is CASSDRTASYEQYF. The CDR3 DNA follows: TGTGCCAGCAGTGATAGGACAGCTAGCTACGAGCAGTACTTC.

V usage is TRBV5-1 and J usage is TRBJ2-7; 9 bases match TRBD1. After removal of 2 bases from V and 5 bases from J, the junction contained 5 bases not matched to a gene. CDR3 size: 14 residues. The germline CDR1 and CDR2 sequences are SGHRS and YFSETQ. CDR3 in DNA: TGCGCCAGCAGCTTTCTACAGGGGGCAGACGAGCAGTACTTC. It is translated as CASSFLQGADEQYF.

Only one count was recorded for this clonotype. At one end the junction does not follow the germline gene, possibly because of a read error. This chain joins TRBV7-3 and TRBJ2-7; 11 nucleotides line up with TRBD1. The CDR3 runs 15 residues. Germline assignment: CDR1 SGHTA and CDR2 FQGTGA. The CDR3: CASSLTGQGADEQYF. The CDR3 region has the DNA TGTGCCAGCAGTTTAACCGGACAGGGGGCAGACGAGCAGTACTTC.

The chain couples TRBV20-1 to TRBJ2-7; 8 bases are a match to TRBD2. V trimming: 4 bases; J trimming: 2 bases; junction bases outside the gene matches: 4. This CDR3 region has 13 residues. Germline V gives CDR1 DFQATT, CDR2 SNEGSKA (reference sequence). As DNA, the CDR3 is TGCAGTGCTACGGCGGGGGGAGCCTACGAGCAGTACTTC. Protein sequence: CSATAGGAYEQYF.

This clonotype was counted between two and nine times. The chain combines TRBV6-1 with TRBJ2-2; no firm D call. V was clipped by 9 bases and J by 1 base, with 9 bases between them. The CDR3 contains 13 residues. Germline V gene sequence: CDR1 MNHNS, CDR2 SASEGT. The CDR3 loop reads CASLTMNTGELFF. For the CDR3, the DNA is TGTGCCAGTCTGACGATGAACACCGGGGAGCTGTTTTTT.

The rearrangement uses TRBV25-1 and TRBJ2-3; a weak D match, TRBD1 (7 bases). Germline V gives CDR1 MGHDK, CDR2 SYGVNS. CDR3 length equals 16 residues. Trimming cost V 1 base and J 6 bases, with 17 bases left between them. The CDR3 loop is CASSELSTGEADTQYF. CDR3 nucleotides: TGTGCCAGCAGTGAATTATCCACAGGGGAGGCCGATACGCAGTATTTT.

This clonotype has at least ten counts. The J gene is TRBJ2-7, the V gene TRBV28; 8 bases match TRBD1. This CDR3 is 15 amino acids long. V shed 5 bases, J shed 2 bases, and the junction held 8 bases outside the gene matches. Germline loops: CDR1 MDHEN, CDR2 SYDVKM. The CDR3 DNA sequence: TGTGCCAGCAGTGTCGCGACAGGGGACCCCTACGAGCAGTACTTC. This codes for CASSVATGDPYEQYF.

The table lists this clonotype with a few counts. J is TRBJ2-7 and V is TRBV20-1; D remains unclear. The CDR3 extends over 14 amino acids. Trimming shortened V by 1 base and J by 2 bases, and 12 bases separated the two germline ends. Germline lookup yields CDR1 DFQATT and CDR2 SNEGSKA (reference sequence). DNA for the CDR3: TGCAGTGCTAGAGTCCACAATCCGACCTACGAGCAGTACTTC. Its protein is CSARVHNPTYEQYF.

The chain links TRBV29-1 to TRBJ2-2, with 7 bases identical to TRBD1. From germline, CDR1 is SQVTM and CDR2 ANQGSEA. With V trimmed by 6 bases and J by 3 bases, 4 bases remained unmatched. CDR3 size: 13 residues. The CDR3 bases are TGCAGCGTCAGGGACAGTCACACCGGGGAGCTGTTTTTT. This codes for CSVRDSHTGELFF.

Only a few counts were recorded for this clonotype. The V gene is TRBV29-1, the J gene TRBJ1-2, with 8 bases matching TRBD1. The CDR3 has 12 residues. CDR1 and CDR2 (germline): SQVTM, ANQGSEA. The ends lost 6 bases at V and 8 bases at J; junction bases unmatched: 8. The CDR3 DNA sequence: TGCAGCGTCGAGACAGGGGAGGAGGGCTACACCTTC. It yields the protein CSVETGEEGYTF.

The chain uses TRBV12-3 or TRBV12-4 and TRBJ2-5; maybe TRBD2 (6 bases). The CDR3 extends over 14 amino acids. Trimming removed 5 bases from V and 0 bases from J, with 10 bases in between. CDR3 loop: CASSPGTDQETQYF. The CDR3 region has the DNA TGTGCCAGCAGTCCTGGGACTGACCAAGAGACCCAGTACTTC.

The V call is TRBV11-2, the J call TRBJ2-3, with 7 bases aligning to TRBD2. The CDR3 sequence is 15 residues long. Germline trimming cut 6 bases from V and 0 bases from J; bases unmatched to any gene: 6. Germline CDR1 reads SGHAT; CDR2 reads FQNNGV. The CDR3 sequence is CASRRGTTSTDTQYF. The DNA of the CDR3 is TGTGCCAGCAGACGGGGGACTACTAGCACAGATACGCAGTATTTT.